This TCR beta chain was found in a study of vaccination effects on CD4 cells after COVID-19 (dated 2022 in TCRdb). Context from the whole study: Two doses of either the BNT162b2 or the mRNA-1273 mRNA SARS-CoV-2 vaccine were administered to participants. The study compared SARS-CoV-2 spike-specific CD4+ TCR repertoires before and after mRNA vaccination in COVID-19 convalescent patients and infection-naive vaccine recipients. A total of 10 COVID-19 convalescent patients and several SARS-CoV-2-naive healthy vaccine recipients were included in the full study. Cultures from other donors in the study were sequenced with the Oncomine TCR Beta short-read assay on an Illumina iSeq 100. Summary of the overall study and its limitations: Among healthy vaccine recipients, nearly all vaccine-induced clones were SARS-CoV-2 mono-reactive, and just 1 of 255 was cross-reactive with common cold coronaviruses. Marked clonal contraction was observed in both infection-induced and vaccine-induced clones at late post-vaccination timepoints, consistent with waning T cell responses. The study was limited by a small number of convalescent patients, and early post-infection timepoints were lacking.

For this clone: Its antigen is currently not known. No much larger clone exists at a distance of one base, and base qualities are not known.

The CDR3 numbers 17 residues from cysteine through phenylalanine. Only the CDR3 DNA stays, 51 bases, in frame from base 1. CDR1 is given as SGHRS and CDR2 as YFSETQ, both from the germline V gene. Ends trimmed: V by 4 bases, J by 0 bases; bases unmatched to a gene: 6. The receptor library was made with the immunoSEQ multiplex PCR assay. DNA from the cultured and isolated CD4+ T cells underwent TCR beta CDR3 sequencing. The published analysis was carried out like this. Non-productive TCR sequences were removed, reads were trimmed to the CDR3 region, and CDR3s of at least 7 amino acids were retained. The MANAFEST web app was used to identify antigen-specific clonotypes by comparing expansion in peptide wells with expansion in reference cultures. To count as positive, a clone had to show expansion at FDR<0.05 compared with the reference and with all other wells, an odds ratio above 5, and a frequency above 0.1% in two replicate wells. A clonotype was called cross-reactive if it was significantly expanded both in SARS-CoV-2 spike wells and in at least one common cold coronavirus spike condition. Using the stringdist R package, CDR3 similarity was measured by Levenshtein distance, and unrooted trees were constructed with ape in R 3.6.1. The source is immuneACCESS, and TCRdb retained only in-frame sequences with V and J called. Part of the clones is not carried over; for the studies checked, unresolved V genes explain less than half of this, and the remainder is unexplained. V and J calls plus clone size are reproduced from that table; the DNA served to infer D and trimming. Counted in this sample were tens of thousands of clones; under 75% of them appeared once. Of the sample, around 20% is held by the ten largest clones.

In the ViraFEST assay, PBMC were stimulated with viral peptide pools, and antigen-specific CD4+ T cell clonotypes were then identified by expansion using TCR sequencing. After approximately eleven days of culture, CD4+ T cells were isolated with the EasySep CD4+ T cell isolation kit. The absence of prior SARS-CoV-2 infection in healthy vaccine recipients was confirmed by negative nucleocapsid antibodies before and after vaccination. A few million PBMC per well were cultured with approximately 10 ug/ml peptides in IMDM containing roughly 5% human AB serum, approximately 10 IU/ml IL-2 and gentamicin. On days 3 and 7, half of the culture medium was replaced with fresh IL-2-containing medium. Unless noted otherwise, every peptide stimulation condition was grown in triplicate wells. PBMC were separated from whole blood using Ficoll-Paque Plus gradient centrifugation and were then either cryopreserved at -140C or used fresh. The overlapping peptide pools covered the spike proteins of SARS-CoV-2 and of the common cold coronaviruses HCoV-NL63, HCoV-OC43 and HCoV-229E. The QIAamp micro DNA kit was used to extract genomic DNA from the cultured CD4+ T cells.

This sample comprised CD4+ T cells from PBMCs cultured with SARS-CoV-2 spike peptides, obtained before COVID-19 vaccination. According to the study, the label for this sample's cell subset or site signals: SARS-CoV-2 spike overlapping peptide pool stimulation. This clonotype was sampled from a human donor who received a COVID-19 vaccine. The rearranged segments are TRBV5-1 and TRBJ1-3, and TRBD1 aligns with 11 junction nucleotides. The CDR3 region reads CASSRSGTGGSGNTIYF. The nucleotides read TGCGCCAGCAGCAGATCCGGGACAGGGGGCTCTGGAAACACCATATATTTT.